This TCR beta chain was obtained from a study of blood T cell repertoires in COVID-19. Across the whole study: Donors in the United States, Italy and Spain gave samples during acute or convalescent COVID-19.

Method: immunoSEQ multiplex PCR; TCRdb's copy keeps in-frame clones and lacks some. The sample includes 180,000 or so clones, almost 85% of them seen just once. The V gene lost 1 base and the J gene lost 1 base, with 13 bases spanning the gap. CDR3 length: 17 residues. Germline CDR1 and CDR2: SGHAT and FQNNGV. The genes are TRBV11-2 and TRBJ2-2, with a weak D call TRBD1 (6 bases). The specimen was PBMCs or T cells enriched from blood (not recorded which). The source is a man aged 50 to 59 who had recovered from COVID-19. The CDR3 DNA reads as TGTGCCAGCAGCTTAGCCCCCAGGGGCCGGAACACCGGGGAGCTGTTTTTT. It translates to CASSLAPRGRNTGELFF.